This entry is about one T cell receptor (beta chain). At one of its ends the junction is not consistent with the germline gene, which may arise from a read error. These data originate in a study of cytomegalovirus exposure and HLA in healthy donors. Vbeta (60) and Jbeta (13) primers were used in the PCR. TCRdb's copy holds only in-frame clones and misses some; the assay was immunoSEQ multiplex PCR. This sample's clone table lists 45,000 to 65,000 clones. CDR1 and CDR2 from the germline V gene are SGHDT and YYEEEE. The CDR3 has 16 amino acids. This TCR derives from a man younger than 35 in good health and CMV-seropositive. The material sequenced was PBMCs. V gene TRBV5-6 combines with J gene TRBJ1-2; 7 bases are a match to TRBD1. The CDR3 protein is CASTLDLGTANYGYTF. The DNA for the CDR3 is TGTGCCAGCACCTTGGATCTCGGGACAGCTAACTATGGCTACACCTTC.